This T cell receptor (beta chain) was captured in a study of cytomegalovirus exposure and HLA in healthy donors. Study conclusions and caveats: What was likely a sequencing artifact was a cluster of highly shared sequence variants. CMV antigen specificity of a few CMV-associated chains was confirmed in vitro. In an earlier analysis, productive rearrangement rates for most beta V segments clustered near 87% or 30%.

A few counts support this clone. Its antigen is not known. The V gene lost 2 bases and the J gene lost 3 bases, with 13 bases spanning the gap. This CDR3 contains 15 residues. Germline CDR1 and CDR2: SGHAT and FQNNGV. The PCR ran on 60 Vbeta and 13 Jbeta primers. The authors' processing: Unique TCR beta chains totaled roughly 80 million in a later count, with approximately 11 million of them shared. Here immunoSEQ multiplex PCR was the method, and the copy in TCRdb shows in-frame clones only, minus some. D and trimming were read from the DNA, whereas the V and J calls and clone size are those reported in that table. The sample shows about 110,000 clones, about 86% of them seen only once.

The rearrangement uses TRBV11-2 and TRBJ1-1; D might be TRBD1 (5 bases). The sample taken for sequencing was PBMCs. This clonotype was sampled from a man aged 40-49 years in good health and CMV-seronegative. CDR3: CASSLRWGRDTEAFF. In nucleotides, the CDR3 is TGTGCCAGCAGCTTAAGGTGGGGCCGGGACACTGAAGCTTTCTTT. Variable domain in full (rest from reference TRBV11-2 and TRBJ1-1): EAGVAQSPRYKIIEKRQSVAFWCNPISGHATLYWYQQILGQGPKLLIQFQNNGVVDDSQLPKDRFSAERLKGVDSTLKIQPAKLEDSAVYLCASSLRWGRDTEAFFGQGTRLTVV.